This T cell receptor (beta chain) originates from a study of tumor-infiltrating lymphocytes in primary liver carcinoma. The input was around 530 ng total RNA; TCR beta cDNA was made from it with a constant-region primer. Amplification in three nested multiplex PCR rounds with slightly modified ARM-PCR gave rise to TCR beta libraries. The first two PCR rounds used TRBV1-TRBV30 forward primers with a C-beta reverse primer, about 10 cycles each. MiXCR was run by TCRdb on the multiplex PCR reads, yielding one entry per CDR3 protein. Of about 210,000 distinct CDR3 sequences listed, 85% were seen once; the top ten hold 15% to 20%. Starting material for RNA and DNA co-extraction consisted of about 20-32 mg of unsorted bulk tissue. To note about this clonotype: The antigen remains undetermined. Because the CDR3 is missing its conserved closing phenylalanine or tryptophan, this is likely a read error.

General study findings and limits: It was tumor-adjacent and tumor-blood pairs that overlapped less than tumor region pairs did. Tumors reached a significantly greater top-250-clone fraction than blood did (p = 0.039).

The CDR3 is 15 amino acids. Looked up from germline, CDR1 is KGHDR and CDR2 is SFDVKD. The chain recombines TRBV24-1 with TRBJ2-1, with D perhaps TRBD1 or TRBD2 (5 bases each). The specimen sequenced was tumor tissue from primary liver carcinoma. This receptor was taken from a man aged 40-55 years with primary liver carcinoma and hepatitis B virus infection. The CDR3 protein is CTTSDVQGANNEQFI. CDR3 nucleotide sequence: TGTACCACCAGTGATGTTCAGGGAGCGAACAATGAGCAGTTCATC.